Listed below are T cell receptor beta chains from one sample, sequenced in a study of blood T cells in healthy people across ages. MiXCR, run by TCRdb on the 5' RACE reads, gives a single entry per CDR3 protein. The sample records over 1,300,000 distinct CDR3 sequences, 59% being singletons. Sequences were obtained from blood. The receptors here all came from a man younger than 35 in good health. The CDR3 runs from the conserved cysteine through the conserved F or W. Each record gives: D gene, V gene, J gene, CDR3 protein. The D gene is left open where the match is weak.

.	TRBV6-6	TRBJ2-5	CASSYKQEQETQYF
.	TRBV6-5	TRBJ2-4	CASSYSLTQYNEQYF
.	TRBV27	TRBJ1-6	CASSTNGGSNSPLHF
.	TRBV13	TRBJ2-1	CASSAAAHEQFF
.	TRBV2	TRBJ2-6	CASFDLSRSGANVLTF
.	TRBV15	TRBJ2-5	CATSGYGETQYF
.	TRBV28	TRBJ1-2	CASSFVLGLPLNYGYTF
.	TRBV5-1	.	CASSYGGDSQYEQYF
.	TRBV20-1	TRBJ2-1	CSATGTYSYNEQFF
TRBD1	TRBV5-1	TRBJ2-7	CASSWTGLPVEQYF
.	TRBV5-1	TRBJ2-3	CASSLGGLLSSTDTQYF
.	TRBV4-2	TRBJ1-1	CASSHIRVPNTEAFF
.	TRBV7-9	TRBJ1-2	CASSLGSWGNYGYTF
.	TRBV14	TRBJ2-7	CASSQGKGQDYEQYF
.	TRBV20-1	TRBJ2-3	CSASPARDTQYF
.	TRBV6-2/TRBV6-3	TRBJ2-4	CASGTQTRLAKNIQYF
TRBD2	TRBV12-3/TRBV12-4	TRBJ2-3	CASSLNGRVPDTQYF
TRBD1	TRBV2	TRBJ2-6	CASIRDSASRGANVLTF
.	TRBV27	TRBJ1-6	CASSFDWASPLHF
TRBD2	TRBV6-5	TRBJ2-1	CASSQLAGGNNEQFF
.	TRBV5-1	TRBJ2-3	CASSLDLDTQYF
TRBD1	TRBV6-1	TRBJ2-3	CASRPLRGTTSTDTQYF
TRBD2	TRBV27	TRBJ2-1	CATREGRDGPYNEQFF
.	TRBV7-9	TRBJ1-2	CASSSTQGYGYTF
TRBD1	TRBV4-1	.	CASSPTAGTGADEQYF
TRBD2	TRBV2	TRBJ2-3	CASGRTSGSTDTQYF
TRBD1	TRBV29-1	TRBJ1-2	CSVGIQGAGGYTF
TRBD2	TRBV29-1	TRBJ2-5	CSVDGLAGGPDYNEQYF
TRBD2	TRBV10-3	.	CAIAQGGRAGETQYF
.	TRBV7-2	TRBJ2-1	CASSLVSGGSYNEQFF
.	TRBV7-9	TRBJ2-3	CASSSSGDTDAQYF
TRBD1	TRBV4-3	TRBJ1-1	CASSQDRFENRGRDTEAFF
.	TRBV6-1	TRBJ2-1	CASSYGNDNEQFF
.	TRBV10-3	TRBJ2-1	CAIIGIPLYNEQFF
.	TRBV4-1	TRBJ2-1	CASSHLYTDEQFF
.	TRBV4-3	TRBJ2-2	CASSQDLDRTTGELFF
TRBD2	TRBV3-1	TRBJ2-7	CASSQDLVGGRGAYEQYF
.	TRBV27	.	CASSSYVLETQYF
.	TRBV7-6	TRBJ2-5	CASSLAVGEETQYF
.	TRBV7-9	TRBJ1-5	CASSFSSWPQHF
.	TRBV4-1	TRBJ1-2	CASSQVRKQDGGYTF
.	TRBV12-3/TRBV12-4	TRBJ1-1	CASSFKQGGVAFF
.	TRBV10-3	TRBJ1-6	CAIMSGRSQNSPLHF